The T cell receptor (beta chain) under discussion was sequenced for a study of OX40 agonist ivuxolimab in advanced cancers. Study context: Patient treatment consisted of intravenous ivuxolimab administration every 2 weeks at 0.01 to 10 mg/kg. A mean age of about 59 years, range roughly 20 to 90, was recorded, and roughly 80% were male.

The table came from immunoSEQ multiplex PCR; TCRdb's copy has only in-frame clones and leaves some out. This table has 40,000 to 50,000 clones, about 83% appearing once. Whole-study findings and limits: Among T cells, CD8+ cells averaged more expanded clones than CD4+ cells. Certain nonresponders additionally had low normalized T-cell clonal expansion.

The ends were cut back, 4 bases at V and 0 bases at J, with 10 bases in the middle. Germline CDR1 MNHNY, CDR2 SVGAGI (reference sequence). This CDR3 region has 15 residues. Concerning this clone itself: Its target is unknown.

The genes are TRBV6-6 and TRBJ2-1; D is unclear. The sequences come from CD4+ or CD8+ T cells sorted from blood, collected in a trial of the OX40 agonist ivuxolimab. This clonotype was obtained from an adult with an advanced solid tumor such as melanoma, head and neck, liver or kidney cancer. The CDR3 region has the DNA TGTGCCAGCAGTTTTGACCGGAGCTCCTACAATGAGCAGTTCTTC. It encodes CASSFDRSSYNEQFF.